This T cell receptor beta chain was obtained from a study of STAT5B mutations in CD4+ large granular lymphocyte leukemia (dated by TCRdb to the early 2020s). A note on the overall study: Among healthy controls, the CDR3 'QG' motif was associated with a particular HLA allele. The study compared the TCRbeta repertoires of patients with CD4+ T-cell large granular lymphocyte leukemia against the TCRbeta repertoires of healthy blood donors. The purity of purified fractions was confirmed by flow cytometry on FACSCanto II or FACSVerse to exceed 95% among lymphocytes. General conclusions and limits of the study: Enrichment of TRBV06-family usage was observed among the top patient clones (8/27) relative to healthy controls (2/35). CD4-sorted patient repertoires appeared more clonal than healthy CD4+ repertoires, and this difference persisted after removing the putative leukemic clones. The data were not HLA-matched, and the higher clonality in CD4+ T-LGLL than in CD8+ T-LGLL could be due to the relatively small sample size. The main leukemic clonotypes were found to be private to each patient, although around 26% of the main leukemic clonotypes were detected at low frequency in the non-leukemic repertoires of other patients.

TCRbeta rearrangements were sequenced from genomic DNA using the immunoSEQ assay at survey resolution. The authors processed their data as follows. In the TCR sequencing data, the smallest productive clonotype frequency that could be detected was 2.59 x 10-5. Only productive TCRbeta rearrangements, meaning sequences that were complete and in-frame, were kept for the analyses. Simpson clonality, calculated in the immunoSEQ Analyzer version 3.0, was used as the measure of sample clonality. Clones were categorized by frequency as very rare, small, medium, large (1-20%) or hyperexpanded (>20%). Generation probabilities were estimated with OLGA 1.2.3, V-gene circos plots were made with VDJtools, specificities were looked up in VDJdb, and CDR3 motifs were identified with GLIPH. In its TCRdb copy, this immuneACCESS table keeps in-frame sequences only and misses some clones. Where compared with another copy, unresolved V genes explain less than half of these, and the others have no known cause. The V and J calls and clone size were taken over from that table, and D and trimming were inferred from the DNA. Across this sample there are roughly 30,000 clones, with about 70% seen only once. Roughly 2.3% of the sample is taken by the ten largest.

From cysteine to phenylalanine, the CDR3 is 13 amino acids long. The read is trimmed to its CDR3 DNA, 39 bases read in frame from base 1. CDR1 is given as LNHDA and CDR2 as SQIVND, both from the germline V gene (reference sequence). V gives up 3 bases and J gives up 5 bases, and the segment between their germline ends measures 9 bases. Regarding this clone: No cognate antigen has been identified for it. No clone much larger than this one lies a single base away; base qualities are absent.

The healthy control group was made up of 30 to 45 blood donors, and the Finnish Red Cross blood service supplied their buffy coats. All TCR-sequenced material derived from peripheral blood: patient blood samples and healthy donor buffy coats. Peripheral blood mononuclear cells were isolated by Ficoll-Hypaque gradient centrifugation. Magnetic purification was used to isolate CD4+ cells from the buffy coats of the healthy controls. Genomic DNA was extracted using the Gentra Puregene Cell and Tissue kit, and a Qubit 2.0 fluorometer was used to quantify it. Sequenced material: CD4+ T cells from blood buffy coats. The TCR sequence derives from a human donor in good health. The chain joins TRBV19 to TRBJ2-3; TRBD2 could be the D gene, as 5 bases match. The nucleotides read TGTGCCAGTAGTATTAGGGCGGGAGATACGCAGTATTTT. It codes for CASSIRAGDTQYF.